Listed below are T cell receptor beta chains from one sample, sequenced in a study of blood T cell repertoires in COVID-19. Assay: immunoSEQ multiplex PCR; the TCRdb copy retains only in-frame clones and omits some. The table shows 200,000 to 250,000 clones, with 75% to 85% occurring only once. The sequenced sample consisted of peripheral blood. The receptor set was obtained from a human donor in a cohort sampled during active COVID-19. The CDR3 runs from the conserved cysteine through the conserved F or W. D genes are given only for firm matches. Expanded clones are given a class, and other clones once, few, many or no size at all.

CDR3nt: TGTGCCAGCAGTGAAACCCAGGGAATTCAGCCCCAGCATTTT; CDR3aa: CASSETQGIQPQHF; abundance: -; v_gene: TRBV2; d_gene: -; j_gene: TRBJ1-5
CDR3nt: TGCAGCGTTGACCCCCTACAGGGGGCCTATGGCTACACCTTC; CDR3aa: CSVDPLQGAYGYTF; abundance: -; v_gene: TRBV29-1; d_gene: TRBD1; j_gene: TRBJ1-2
CDR3nt: TGCGCCAGCAGGCGGGAAGCAGAGACCCAGTACTTC; CDR3aa: CASRREAETQYF; abundance: -; v_gene: TRBV5-1; d_gene: -; j_gene: TRBJ2-5
CDR3nt: TGTGCCAGCAGCTTAGGAGGGCTCCCTGGTAATCAGCCCCAGCATTTT; CDR3aa: CASSLGGLPGNQPQHF; abundance: -; v_gene: TRBV7-9; d_gene: -; j_gene: TRBJ1-5
CDR3nt: TGTGCCAGCAGCTTGGGGGGCTCCCAAGAGACCCAGTACTTC; CDR3aa: CASSLGGSQETQYF; abundance: -; v_gene: TRBV5-6; d_gene: -; j_gene: TRBJ2-5
CDR3nt: TGTGCCTCCCGACCGAAGAGGGAATCCCCCTATGGCTACACCTTC; CDR3aa: CASRPKRESPYGYTF; abundance: -; v_gene: TRBV27; d_gene: -; j_gene: TRBJ1-2
CDR3nt: TGTGCCAGCAGCCTCAGGGGACTACAAGCTTTCTTT; CDR3aa: CASSLRGLQAFF; abundance: -; v_gene: TRBV28; d_gene: -; j_gene: TRBJ1-1
CDR3nt: TGTGCCAGCAGCGACGGACAGATCTTCTACAATGAGCAGTTCTTC; CDR3aa: CASSDGQIFYNEQFF; abundance: -; v_gene: TRBV3-1/TRBV3-2; d_gene: -; j_gene: TRBJ2-1
CDR3nt: TGTGCCAGCAGCCAGAATGGGGGGACAGGGGGCCCGAGGGAGACCCAGTACTTC; CDR3aa: CASSQNGGTGGPRETQYF; abundance: -; v_gene: TRBV4-2; d_gene: TRBD1; j_gene: TRBJ2-5
CDR3nt: TGCAGCGTTGAAGTAACAGGGAACACTGAAGCTTTCTTT; CDR3aa: CSVEVTGNTEAFF; abundance: many; v_gene: TRBV29-1; d_gene: -; j_gene: TRBJ1-1
CDR3nt: TGTGCCTGGCAAGCGGCAGGGGGTAGCAATCAGCCCCAGCATTTT; CDR3aa: CAWQAAGGSNQPQHF; abundance: -; v_gene: TRBV30; d_gene: TRBD1; j_gene: TRBJ1-5
CDR3nt: TGTGCCAGCAGTACAGGAGAATACGAGCAGTACTTC; CDR3aa: CASSTGEYEQYF; abundance: -; v_gene: TRBV27; d_gene: -; j_gene: TRBJ2-7
CDR3nt: TGTGCCACCCAGGGGGCTCCCAACACCGGGGAGCTGTTTTTT; CDR3aa: CATQGAPNTGELFF; abundance: -; v_gene: TRBV15; d_gene: TRBD1; j_gene: TRBJ2-2
CDR3nt: TGTGCCAGCAGCCCACAGCGGGTAAACACCGGGGAGCTGTTTTTT; CDR3aa: CASSPQRVNTGELFF; abundance: -; v_gene: TRBV9; d_gene: -; j_gene: TRBJ2-2
CDR3nt: TGTGCCAGCCGGAAGGGGGCTAGCCCGAGCTCCTACGAGCAGTACTTC; CDR3aa: CASRKGASPSSYEQYF; abundance: -; v_gene: TRBV11-2; d_gene: TRBD1; j_gene: TRBJ2-7
CDR3nt: TGTGCCAGCAGCTCCCGGTTGATAAGGGGAAGGAACATTCAGTACTTC; CDR3aa: CASSSRLIRGRNIQYF; abundance: -; v_gene: TRBV5-6; d_gene: -; j_gene: TRBJ2-4
CDR3nt: TGTGCCAGCAGTGAACAAATTTTGGGACAGGGGTGGTTCTTT; CDR3aa: CASSEQILGQGWFF; abundance: many; v_gene: TRBV6-1; d_gene: TRBD1; j_gene: TRBJ1-1
CDR3nt: TGTGCCAGCAGCTTCTCGGGAACCGCGGGAGAGCAGTACTTC; CDR3aa: CASSFSGTAGEQYF; abundance: -; v_gene: TRBV5-5; d_gene: -; j_gene: TRBJ2-7
CDR3nt: TGTGCCAGCAGTAGACAGGGGGCGCGGGAGACCCAGTACTTC; CDR3aa: CASSRQGARETQYF; abundance: -; v_gene: TRBV6-5; d_gene: TRBD1; j_gene: TRBJ2-5
CDR3nt: TGTGCCTGCCGGAGGGGCCTTAATGAGCAGTTCTTC; CDR3aa: CACRRGLNEQFF; abundance: -; v_gene: TRBV27; d_gene: -; j_gene: TRBJ2-1
CDR3nt: TGCGCCAGCAGCCCCGCCGGGACAGGGGGCACAGATACGCAGTATTTT; CDR3aa: CASSPAGTGGTDTQYF; abundance: -; v_gene: TRBV4-1; d_gene: TRBD1; j_gene: TRBJ2-3
CDR3nt: TGTGCCAGCAGCTTAGCGGATTGGGGAGCCCCGTCCAAAAACATTCAGTACTTC; CDR3aa: CASSLADWGAPSKNIQYF; abundance: -; v_gene: TRBV7-8; d_gene: -; j_gene: TRBJ2-4
CDR3nt: TGTGCCAGCGGACAAAATAGCAATCAGCCCCAGCATTTT; CDR3aa: CASGQNSNQPQHF; abundance: -; v_gene: TRBV2; d_gene: -; j_gene: TRBJ1-5
CDR3nt: TGTGCCAGCTCACGGACAGGGGCCCTAGCCAAAAACATTCAGTACTTC; CDR3aa: CASSRTGALAKNIQYF; abundance: -; v_gene: TRBV28; d_gene: TRBD1; j_gene: TRBJ2-4
CDR3nt: TGTGCCAGCAGCTGGGCTTCCAACACTGAAGCTTTCTTT; CDR3aa: CASSWASNTEAFF; abundance: -; v_gene: TRBV5-6; d_gene: -; j_gene: TRBJ1-1
CDR3nt: TGTGCCAGCAGCACCCTCCCCAGGGGGCGGAGGGGCTACACCTTC; CDR3aa: CASSTLPRGRRGYTF; abundance: -; v_gene: TRBV7-6; d_gene: TRBD1; j_gene: TRBJ1-2
CDR3nt: TGTGCCAGCAGTTTACAGGGGGGCCTCTACAATGAGCAGTTCTTC; CDR3aa: CASSLQGGLYNEQFF; abundance: many; v_gene: TRBV27; d_gene: -; j_gene: TRBJ2-1
CDR3nt: TGCGCCAGCAGCTTTGGGCAGTTGTCGAACACCGGGGAGCTGTTTTTT; CDR3aa: CASSFGQLSNTGELFF; abundance: -; v_gene: TRBV5-1; d_gene: -; j_gene: TRBJ2-2
CDR3nt: TGTGCCAGCAGCCTCACCGGGGGTGCGTGGGAGGAGCAGTACTTC; CDR3aa: CASSLTGGAWEEQYF; abundance: -; v_gene: TRBV7-2; d_gene: -; j_gene: TRBJ2-7
CDR3nt: TGTGCCATCAAGGGGGGGACAGGCGACTACGAGCAGTACTTC; CDR3aa: CAIKGGTGDYEQYF; abundance: once; v_gene: TRBV10-3; d_gene: -; j_gene: TRBJ2-7
CDR3nt: TGTGCCAGCAGCAAAAGACAGGGACGAGGCGAGCAGTACTTC; CDR3aa: CASSKRQGRGEQYF; abundance: -; v_gene: TRBV6-5; d_gene: TRBD1; j_gene: TRBJ2-7
CDR3nt: TGTGCCAGCAGTTACTCCGACGCAGGGTCTAAGGATACGCAGTATTTT; CDR3aa: CASSYSDAGSKDTQYF; abundance: once; v_gene: TRBV6-5; d_gene: -; j_gene: TRBJ2-3
CDR3nt: TGTGCCAGCAGCTCAAGCAATGACAGGGGTGAGCAGTTCTTC; CDR3aa: CASSSSNDRGEQFF; abundance: -; v_gene: TRBV11-3; d_gene: TRBD1; j_gene: TRBJ2-1
CDR3nt: TGTGCCAGCGCCCGACCGGGACAGGGACAAGAGACCCAGTACTTC; CDR3aa: CASARPGQGQETQYF; abundance: once; v_gene: TRBV28; d_gene: TRBD1; j_gene: TRBJ2-5
CDR3nt: TGTGCCACCAGCAGACCAGGGATACAAGAGACCCAGTACTTC; CDR3aa: CATSRPGIQETQYF; abundance: once; v_gene: TRBV15; d_gene: -; j_gene: TRBJ2-5
CDR3nt: TGTGCCAGCAGAGCTACTAGCGGGGGAAAGACCCAGTACTTC; CDR3aa: CASRATSGGKTQYF; abundance: few; v_gene: TRBV2; d_gene: TRBD2; j_gene: TRBJ2-5
CDR3nt: TGTGCCAGCAGCGATAGGAACACTGAAGCTTTCTTT; CDR3aa: CASSDRNTEAFF; abundance: -; v_gene: TRBV9; d_gene: -; j_gene: TRBJ1-1
CDR3nt: TGTGCCAGCAGCTTGGCTCGGGACACCTCAACCCAGTACTTC; CDR3aa: CASSLARDTSTQYF; abundance: -; v_gene: TRBV5-4; d_gene: -; j_gene: TRBJ2-5
CDR3nt: TGTGCCAGCAGTTTTGGCAAAGGACTAGAGGTTTACGAGCAGTACTTC; CDR3aa: CASSFGKGLEVYEQYF; abundance: -; v_gene: TRBV28; d_gene: TRBD2; j_gene: TRBJ2-7
CDR3nt: TGTGCCAGCAGCTTACAGGGTGCCCTCAGGGGCACTGAAGCTTTCTTT; CDR3aa: CASSLQGALRGTEAFF; abundance: -; v_gene: TRBV7-9; d_gene: -; j_gene: TRBJ1-1
CDR3nt: TGTGCCAGTTCTCCGGGACAGATAAGGGATGAGCAGTTCTTC; CDR3aa: CASSPGQIRDEQFF; abundance: once; v_gene: TRBV19; d_gene: TRBD1; j_gene: TRBJ2-1
CDR3nt: TGTGCCAGCAGCCGGGGGACAGGGTATAATTCACCCCTCCACTTT; CDR3aa: CASSRGTGYNSPLHF; abundance: -; v_gene: TRBV7-8; d_gene: TRBD1; j_gene: TRBJ1-6
CDR3nt: TGCGCCAGCAGCTTAGGGACAGGGTACGAGCAGTACTTC; CDR3aa: CASSLGTGYEQYF; abundance: -; v_gene: TRBV5-1; d_gene: TRBD1; j_gene: TRBJ2-7
CDR3nt: TGTGCCTGGAGCCTACAGAGAAACTCCTATAATTCACCCCTCCACTTT; CDR3aa: CAWSLQRNSYNSPLHF; abundance: -; v_gene: TRBV30; d_gene: -; j_gene: TRBJ1-6
CDR3nt: TGTGCCAGCTCACCGGGACAGGGAGTAAGCTATGGCTACACCTTC; CDR3aa: CASSPGQGVSYGYTF; abundance: -; v_gene: TRBV18; d_gene: TRBD1; j_gene: TRBJ1-2
CDR3nt: TGTGCCAGCAGCGGATCGGCTAGCGGGGGTAGCTCCTACAATGAGCAGTTCTTC; CDR3aa: CASSGSASGGSSYNEQFF; abundance: -; v_gene: TRBV4-2; d_gene: TRBD2; j_gene: TRBJ2-1
CDR3nt: TGTGCCAGCAGCCGCGGACAGGGAGCCTACGAGCAGTACTTC; CDR3aa: CASSRGQGAYEQYF; abundance: many; v_gene: TRBV7-8; d_gene: TRBD1; j_gene: TRBJ2-7
CDR3nt: TGTGCCAGCAGCCGTTCCCTGGGAAGCGGGACTGAAGCTTTCTTT; CDR3aa: CASSRSLGSGTEAFF; abundance: -; v_gene: TRBV6-5; d_gene: -; j_gene: TRBJ1-1
CDR3nt: TGTGCCAGCAGTGAACAAACTGGACAGGGCGGGCAGCCCCAGCATTTT; CDR3aa: CASSEQTGQGGQPQHF; abundance: -; v_gene: TRBV2; d_gene: TRBD1; j_gene: TRBJ1-5
CDR3nt: TGTGCCAGCAGTCTCCGGGACAGGGGCACACCGGAGGGGCTGTTTTTT; CDR3aa: CASSLRDRGTPEGLFF; abundance: -; v_gene: TRBV6-2/TRBV6-3; d_gene: TRBD1; j_gene: TRBJ2-2
CDR3nt: TGCAGTGCTAGGGGGGGAGAGACCCAGTACTTC; CDR3aa: CSARGGETQYF; abundance: -; v_gene: TRBV20-1; d_gene: -; j_gene: TRBJ2-5
CDR3nt: TGTGCCAGCAGCTTAGGGGTCAACAGTAGGTTTTCTGGAAACACCATATATTTT; CDR3aa: CASSLGVNSRFSGNTIYF; abundance: -; v_gene: TRBV7-8; d_gene: -; j_gene: TRBJ1-3
CDR3nt: TGTGCCAGCAGTTCACTACTAGCGGGGGGGCCAGATACGCAGTATTTT; CDR3aa: CASSSLLAGGPDTQYF; abundance: -; v_gene: TRBV7-9; d_gene: TRBD2; j_gene: TRBJ2-3
CDR3nt: TGCGCCAGCAGTCCCCCCCCGGGACAGGGGTCCGAGCAGTACTTC; CDR3aa: CASSPPPGQGSEQYF; abundance: -; v_gene: TRBV5-1; d_gene: TRBD1; j_gene: TRBJ2-7
CDR3nt: TGCGCCAGCAGCTATAGCCCCGGGAATAATTCACCCCTCCACTTT; CDR3aa: CASSYSPGNNSPLHF; abundance: -; v_gene: TRBV4-1; d_gene: -; j_gene: TRBJ1-6